This TCR beta chain was obtained from a study of T cells in Graves' hyperthyroidism and ophthalmopathy. Researchers amplified the TCR beta CDR3 regions from RNA transcripts. The HTBI set primed first-round TCR CDR3 RT-PCR. Each CDR3 protein gets one entry after TCRdb re-called the multiplex PCR reads with MiXCR. The sample carries about 360,000 distinct CDR3 sequences, around 14% recorded once. The V end lost 3 bases, the J end lost 0 bases, and 10 bases lay between the germline ends. CDR3 length equals 15 residues. Looked up from germline, CDR1 is MDHEN and CDR2 is SYDVKM. The rearrangement uses TRBV28 and TRBJ2-3; weak D call: TRBD2 (6 bases). This TCR came from a woman between 18 and 30 years old with Graves' hyperthyroidism. The specimen was blood. CDR3 sequence: CASSFVAASTDTQYF. The CDR3 nucleotides are TGTGCCAGCAGTTTTGTAGCGGCAAGCACAGATACGCAGTATTTT.